This TCR beta chain stems from a study of blood T cell repertoires in COVID-19. Study at large: Samples representing acute and convalescent COVID-19 were sourced from the United States, Italy and Spain.

Losses at the gene ends were 7 bases for V and 1 base for J; bases not matched to a gene: 5. Germline CDR1 reads MNHEY; CDR2 reads SVGAGI. CDR3 length: 14 residues. The authors' processing: By means of reference gene primer amplification, nucleated cell counts were estimated. Generated by immunoSEQ multiplex PCR, the TCRdb table keeps only in-frame clones and is missing some. V and J calls and clone size are those listed in that table; D and trimming were worked out from the DNA. The table shows about 500,000 clones, with about nine tenths occurring only once. Cohorts were based on clinical histories the participants reported.

This sequence joins TRBV6-5 and TRBJ2-7, with TRBD1 identical over 9 bases. This receptor was identified in a woman under 30 who had recovered from COVID-19. The material sequenced was PBMCs or T cells enriched from blood (not recorded which). The CDR3 nucleotides are TGTGCCAGCACTCTACAGGGGGCGTCCTACGAGCAGTACTTC. Protein product: CASTLQGASYEQYF.